The 30 T cell receptor beta chains in this list originate from one sample, sequenced in a study of shared clonotypes between healthy human individuals. Libraries were prepared by immunoSEQ multiplex PCR; TCRdb keeps only in-frame clonotypes and omits some of them. The sample contains nearly 2 million clones, about 95% of which appear only once. Naive CD8 isolation took CD45RO-negative cells positively selected for CCR7 and excluded terminally differentiated effector memory CD45RA+ cells. The specimen sequenced was naive CD8+ T cells sorted from blood. All receptors come from a man between 18 and 35 years old in good health.

As for this clone: Distinct nucleotide sequences in the sample also encode this CDR3. The chain has TRBV4-1 and TRBJ2-7; 7 positions match TRBD2. The CDR3 extends over 15 amino acids. Germline-derived CDR1 and CDR2 are MGHRA and YSYEKL. V lost 4 bases, J lost 2 bases, and 8 bases stayed unmatched. CDR3 sequence: CASSPLAGATYEQYF. In DNA, the CDR3 is TGCGCCAGCAGCCCTTTAGCGGGTGCCACCTACGAGCAGTACTTC.

This sequence joins TRBV28 and TRBJ2-7; D is ambiguous. With 5 bases removed from V and 0 bases from J, the gap between germline ends came to 14 bases. This CDR3 comprises 15 residues. Germline CDR1 reads MDHEN; CDR2 reads SYDVKM. The CDR3 is CASSDPESSSYEQYF. The CDR3 DNA follows: TGTGCCAGCAGTGACCCGGAGAGCAGCTCCTACGAGCAGTACTTC.

The chain carries TRBV27 and TRBJ1-5; unclear D gene. V lost 3 bases, J lost 6 bases, and 9 bases lay in between. Germline loops: CDR1 MNHEY, CDR2 SMNVEV (reference sequence). This CDR3 is 13 amino acids long. CDR3 DNA: TGTGCCAGCAGTTTGGCAGAAGGTCAGCCCCAGCATTTT. Translation: CASSLAEGQPQHF.

CDR3 loop: CASKPGGGRIGLFF. CDR3 DNA: TGTGCCAGCAAACCAGGAGGGGGCCGCATCGGACTGTTTTTT. The gene calls are TRBV6-1 and TRBJ1-4, with 7 bases identical to TRBD1. The CDR3 consists of 14 residues. With 7 bases clipped from V and 13 bases from J, the junction kept 15 bases outside the gene matches. Germline V gene sequence: CDR1 MNHNS, CDR2 SASEGT.

The chain carries TRBV5-1 and TRBJ2-3; 7 bases align to TRBD2. V lost 4 bases and J lost 2; bases outside the gene matches: 10. The CDR3 has 16 amino acids. Germline V gene sequence: CDR1 SGHRS, CDR2 YFSETQ. The chain's CDR3 is CASSHTRLADTDTQYF. Written as DNA, the CDR3 is TGCGCCAGCAGCCATACCCGACTAGCTGACACAGATACGCAGTATTTT.

The V gene is TRBV19, the J gene TRBJ1-3; D is uncertain. The CDR3 has 15 residues. The V end was cut by 9 bases, the J end by 0 bases, with 15 bases between. Per the germline V gene, CDR1 is LNHDA and CDR2 is SQIVND (reference sequence). The CDR3 bases are TGTGCCAGCCTGGGGTGGGGAAACTCTGGAAACACCATATATTTT. It translates to CASLGWGNSGNTIYF.

The chain links TRBV6-5 to TRBJ1-1; 7 bases map to TRBD1. Germline V gene sequence: CDR1 MNHEY, CDR2 SVGAGI. J lost 3 bases, V lost 4 bases, and 2 bases had no gene match. The CDR3 runs to 13 residues. CDR3 nucleotide sequence: TGTGCCAGCAGTTTTGGGACAGACACTGAAGCTTTCTTT. It is translated as CASSFGTDTEAFF.

V usage is TRBV5-1 and J usage is TRBJ2-7, with TRBD2 matching over 10 bases. Trimming cost V 0 bases and J 2 bases; bases outside gene matches: 5. Germline V gene sequence: CDR1 SGHRS, CDR2 YFSETQ. The CDR3 is 16 residues long. Written as DNA, the CDR3 is TGCGCCAGCAGCTTGGATCCTAGCGGGGGTACCTACGAGCAGTACTTC. The encoded protein is CASSLDPSGGTYEQYF.

In regard to this clone: This sample includes further DNA sequences coding for the same CDR3. This chain joins TRBV27 and TRBJ1-1, with 8 bases matching TRBD1. This CDR3 is built from 13 residues. V lost 5 bases and J lost 5; bases outside the gene matches: 4. Per germline, CDR1 MNHEY and CDR2 SMNVEV (reference sequence). The CDR3 spells CASSPTGVTEAFF. CDR3 nucleotide sequence: TGTGCCAGCAGTCCGACAGGGGTTACTGAAGCTTTCTTT.

This clone was detected once. V gene TRBV9 combines with J gene TRBJ2-1, with D hard to call. The V and J ends lost 3 bases and 7 bases respectively, with 8 bases between them. The CDR3 loop spans 12 amino acids. The germline V gene encodes CDR1 SGDLS and CDR2 YYNGEE. For the CDR3, the DNA is TGTGCCAGCAGCGGAAGCCGGAATGAGCAGTTCTTC. Protein sequence: CASSGSRNEQFF.

The genes are TRBV5-1 and TRBJ1-2; 7 bases map to TRBD1. V lost 0 bases, J lost 6 bases, and 8 bases stayed unmatched. Looked up from germline, CDR1 is SGHRS and CDR2 is YFSETQ. CDR3 length: 15 residues. Here the CDR3 DNA reads TGCGCCAGCAGCTTGGTTAGGGGGCTAGACGATGGCTACACCTTC. This sequence encodes CASSLVRGLDDGYTF.

The rearrangement joins TRBV5-6 to TRBJ2-2, with a weak D call TRBD2 (6 bases). CDR1 SGHDT and CDR2 YYEEEE come from the germline V gene. V was clipped by 0 bases and J by 0 bases, with 9 bases between them. The CDR3 has 16 residues. CDR3 residues: CASSLAEGPNTGELFF. The CDR3 DNA reads as TGTGCCAGCAGCTTGGCGGAGGGACCGAACACCGGGGAGCTGTTTTTT.

V is TRBV9 and J is TRBJ2-7, with D perhaps matching TRBD1 or TRBD2 (6 bases each). The CDR3 consists of 17 residues. V was trimmed by 2 bases and J by 2 bases, leaving 20 bases between them. Per the germline V gene, CDR1 is SGDLS and CDR2 is YYNGEE. CDR3 sequence (DNA): TGTGCCAGCAGCGTTTCTTCCCCAATTGGGGGGCCCTACGAGCAGTACTTC. The encoded protein is CASSVSSPIGGPYEQYF.

The chain recombines TRBV13 with TRBJ2-7, with 7 bases aligning to TRBD2. The CDR3 consists of 15 residues. Germline trimming cut 0 bases from V and 6 bases from J; bases unmatched to any gene: 8. The germline gives CDR1 PRHDT, CDR2 FYEKMQ (reference sequence). CDR3 nucleotide sequence: TGTGCCAGCAGCTTAGGCCAAGGCGGGAGTTCCGAGCAGTACTTC. Translated: CASSLGQGGSSEQYF.

The chain combines TRBV27 with TRBJ1-6; 9 nucleotides match TRBD1. V shed 5 bases and J 10 bases; nucleotides not matched to a gene: 6. CDR3 length: 14 residues. Germline assignment: CDR1 MNHEY and CDR2 SMNVEV (reference sequence). CDR3 protein: CASSLDRGISPLHF. The CDR3, as DNA: TGTGCCAGCAGTCTGGACAGGGGAATCTCACCCCTCCACTTT.

This chain connects TRBV11-2 to TRBJ2-3; TRBD2 matches at 10 bases. The CDR3 runs 16 residues. The J segment lost 1 base and the V segment lost 5 bases, leaving 6 bases of the junction unmatched. Germline CDR1 is SGHAT and CDR2 is FQNNGV. CDR3: CASSPVGTSGTDTQYF. In DNA form, the CDR3 reads TGTGCCAGCAGCCCAGTCGGGACTAGCGGCACAGATACGCAGTATTTT.

The chain uses TRBV27 and TRBJ1-1; possibly TRBD1 for D (6 bases). This CDR3 is 14 amino acids long. V gave up 7 bases and J gave up 5 bases, with 17 bases separating them. The germline V gene encodes CDR1 MNHEY and CDR2 SMNVEV (reference sequence). This CDR3 reads CASKWGGSGTEAFF. The CDR3, as DNA: TGTGCCAGCAAATGGGGGGGCTCGGGGACTGAAGCTTTCTTT.

The V and J genes are TRBV7-8 and TRBJ2-7; 7 positions agree with TRBD2. This CDR3 comprises 14 residues. Germline loops: CDR1 SGHVS, CDR2 FQNEAQ. Trimming at V came to 4 bases and at J to 5 bases, leaving 8 bases not matched to a gene. The DNA of the CDR3 is TGTGCCAGCAGCTACCGACTAGCCGACCACGAGCAGTACTTC. Translation gives CASSYRLADHEQYF.

This rearrangement joins TRBV4-3 to TRBJ2-1, with D maybe TRBD2 (5 bases). The V end was cut by 0 bases, the J end by 10 bases, with 16 bases between. The V gene's germline CDR1 is LGHNA and CDR2 YSLEER. This CDR3 spans 15 amino acids. CDR3 region: CASSQDGQSRGEQFF. CDR3 bases: TGCGCCAGCAGCCAAGATGGGCAAAGCCGGGGAGAGCAGTTCTTC.

Comment on this clone: The same CDR3 arises from other DNA sequences in this sample as well. The chain links TRBV5-1 to TRBJ2-7, with 10 positions matching TRBD1. CDR1 is SGHRS, CDR2 YFSETQ, per germline. This CDR3 is built from 13 residues. Trimming at V came to 5 bases and at J to 2 bases, leaving 1 base not matched to a gene. Here the CDR3 DNA reads TGCGCCAGCAGGGGACAGGGGCCCTACGAGCAGTACTTC. It translates to CASRGQGPYEQYF.

This clone has only a few counts. The CDR3 region has the DNA TGCGCCAGCAGCGGGACCGGGACAGATGGCTACACCTTC. This sequence encodes CASSGTGTDGYTF. The chain has TRBV5-1 and TRBJ1-2; 7 positions agree with TRBD1. Per germline, CDR1 SGHRS and CDR2 YFSETQ. Trimming at V came to 4 bases and at J to 6 bases, leaving 6 bases not matched to a gene. This CDR3 region has 13 residues.

The count of this clone is one. The CDR3 sequence is CASSLAGGWNYGYTF. CDR3 in DNA: TGCGCCAGCAGCTTGGCCGGGGGCTGGAACTATGGCTACACCTTC. The chain joins TRBV5-1 to TRBJ1-2, with D perhaps matching TRBD1 (6 bases). Germline loops: CDR1 SGHRS, CDR2 YFSETQ. Deletions cut 0 bases from V and 2 bases from J, with 11 bases between. The CDR3 sequence is 15 residues long.

The chain carries TRBV14 and TRBJ1-2, with D possibly TRBD1 on 6 matching bases. The germline gives CDR1 SGHDN, CDR2 FVKESK. V lost 4 bases, J lost 2 bases, and 17 bases lay in between. This CDR3 contains 16 residues. The CDR3 coding sequence is TGTGCCAGCAGCCCGACGACAGGACAACCCAACTATGGCTACACCTTC. Its translation is CASSPTTGQPNYGYTF.

The chain has TRBV6-1 and TRBJ1-4; a weak D match, TRBD1 (5 bases). V lost 6 bases, J lost 7 bases, and 18 bases lay in between. This CDR3 has 15 residues. Germline CDR1 MNHNS, CDR2 SASEGT. In nucleotides, the CDR3 is TGTGCCAGCAGCGAATTAAGGGGATGGAGTGAAAAACTGTTTTTT. This sequence encodes CASSELRGWSEKLFF.

The chain combines TRBV28 with TRBJ1-1, with D possibly matching TRBD1 (6 bases). V was trimmed by 4 bases and J by 1 base, leaving 10 bases between them. The CDR3 sequence is 14 residues long. CDR1 is MDHEN, CDR2 SYDVKM, per germline. The CDR3 DNA is TGTGCCAGCAGTTCCCCACAGGGGAACACTGAAGCTTTCTTT. Translated: CASSSPQGNTEAFF.

The chain carries TRBV20-1 and TRBJ1-2, with D possibly TRBD1 on 6 matching bases. Trimming shortened V by 5 bases and J by 6 bases, and 7 bases separated the two germline ends. The germline V gene has CDR1 DFQATT and CDR2 SNEGSKA (reference sequence). This CDR3 spans 10 amino acids. CDR3 in amino acids: CSAHRDGYTF. CDR3 sequence (DNA): TGCAGTGCTCACAGGGATGGCTACACCTTC.

The chain combines TRBV7-9 with TRBJ2-7; 8 positions match TRBD2. CDR1 SEHNR and CDR2 FQNEAQ come from the germline V gene (reference sequence). The CDR3 runs 14 residues. V was clipped by 5 bases and J by 2 bases; unmatched bases: 5. The CDR3 here is CASSRAGAPYEQYF. The CDR3 DNA reads TGTGCCAGCAGCCGAGCGGGGGCCCCCTACGAGCAGTACTTC.

CDR3 region: CASSQGTRGAFF. CDR3 coding DNA: TGCGCCAGCAGTCAAGGGACAAGAGGAGCTTTCTTT. The J gene is TRBJ1-1, the V gene TRBV23-1; maybe TRBD1 (6 bases). TRBV23-1 qualifies as an ORF whose function is uncertain. V shed 2 bases and J shed 10 bases, with 11 bases lying between them. This CDR3 contains 12 residues.

V usage is TRBV5-1 and J usage is TRBJ2-2, with TRBD1 identical over 7 bases. Trimming took 0 bases from V and 3 from J; bases not matched to a gene: 5. The germline V gene encodes CDR1 SGHRS and CDR2 YFSETQ. CDR3 size: 16 residues. CDR3 sequence: CASSLAYDRDTGELFF. CDR3 nucleotides: TGCGCCAGCAGCTTGGCCTACGACAGGGACACCGGGGAGCTGTTTTTT.

V and J are TRBV11-2 and TRBJ2-3; 12 bases map to TRBD2. J lost 2 bases, V lost 5 bases, and 14 bases had no gene match. Germline V gene lookup returns CDR1 SGHAT and CDR2 FQNNGV. This CDR3 has 19 residues. The CDR3: CASSEWPRTSGDITDTQYF. As DNA, the CDR3 is TGTGCCAGCAGCGAATGGCCCAGGACTAGCGGGGATATCACAGATACGCAGTATTTT.